This T cell receptor beta chain was observed in a study of memory CD4+ T cells and cytomegalovirus serostatus. The sort gate was single viable CD3+CD4+CD8-CD45RO+ cells for memory CD4+ T cells. The CDR3 sequence is 12 residues long. Between the trimmed V and J ends, which lost 5 bases and 4 bases, there was a span of 8 bases. Looked up from germline, CDR1 is MDHEN and CDR2 is SYDVKM. Turning to this clone: Its antigen is not known.

Study conclusions and caveats: A US-trained random forest predicted CMV serostatus with median AUC around 0.91.

Produced via immunoSEQ multiplex PCR; TCRdb's table is partial and in-frame only. The sample records about 61,000 clones, approximately 85% being singletons. This clonotype originated in an adult in good health and CMV-seronegative. The rearrangement uses TRBV28 and TRBJ1-2; D may be TRBD1 (5 bases). Sequencing was done on a sample of memory CD4+ T cells from blood. The CDR3 bases are TGTGCCAGCAGTGGGGGTCTCTATGGCTACACCTTC. Its protein product is CASSGGLYGYTF.